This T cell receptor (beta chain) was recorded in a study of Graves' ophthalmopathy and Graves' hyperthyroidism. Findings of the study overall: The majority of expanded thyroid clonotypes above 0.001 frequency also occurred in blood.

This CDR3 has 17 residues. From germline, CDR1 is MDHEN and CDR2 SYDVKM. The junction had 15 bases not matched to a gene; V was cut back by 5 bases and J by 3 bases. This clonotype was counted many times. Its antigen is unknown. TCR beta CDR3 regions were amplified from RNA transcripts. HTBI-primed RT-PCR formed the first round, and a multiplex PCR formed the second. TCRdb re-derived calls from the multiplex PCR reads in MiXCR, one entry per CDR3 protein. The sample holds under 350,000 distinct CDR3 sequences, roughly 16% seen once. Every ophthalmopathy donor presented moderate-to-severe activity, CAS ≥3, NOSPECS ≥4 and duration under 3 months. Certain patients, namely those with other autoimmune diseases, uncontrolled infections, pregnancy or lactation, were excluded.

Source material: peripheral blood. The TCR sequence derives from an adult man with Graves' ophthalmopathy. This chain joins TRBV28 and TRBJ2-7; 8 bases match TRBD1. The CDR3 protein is CASSTPTQGAIYYEQYF. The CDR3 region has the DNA TGTGCCAGCAGTACGCCTACTCAGGGGGCCATTTACTACGAGCAGTACTTC.